The next 29 T cell receptor beta chains were all read from a single sample in a study of CD8+ T cells in alopecia areata. Reverse transcribed after extraction, RNA yielded cDNA as the sequencing template. Only in-frame clones appear in the TCRdb table, and some are missing; sequencing was by immunoSEQ multiplex PCR. This sample has 55,000 to 65,000 clones, with roughly two fifths found just once. The material sequenced was NKG2D-low CD8+ T cells sorted from blood. The source of these receptors is a human donor with alopecia areata.

The chain recombines TRBV5-1 with TRBJ2-1, with 13 bases fitting TRBD2. V trimming: 0 bases; J trimming: 9 bases; junction bases outside the gene matches: 6. The CDR3 totals 16 residues. Germline V gene lookup returns CDR1 SGHRS and CDR2 YFSETQ. CDR3 bases: TGCGCCAGCAGCTTGGCGGTGGGACTAGCGGGATCTGAGCAGTTCTTC. Residues: CASSLAVGLAGSEQFF.

This clone was picked up a small number of times. The rearrangement links TRBV25-1 to TRBJ2-6; D gene unclear. Trimming shortened V by 3 bases and J by 1 base, and 7 bases separated the two germline ends. The CDR3 has 15 residues. Germline CDR1 MGHDK, CDR2 SYGVNS. For the CDR3, the DNA is TGTGCCAGCAGTGACTACGTGTCTGGGGCCAACGTCCTGACTTTC. Protein product: CASSDYVSGANVLTF.

As for this clone: Other DNA sequences within the sample encode an identical CDR3. As DNA, the CDR3 is TGTGCCAGCAGTCCCGGACTTGAAGCTTTCTTT. Amino acid sequence: CASSPGLEAFF. The chain links TRBV6-5 to TRBJ1-1, with unresolved D. Looked up from germline, CDR1 is MNHEY and CDR2 is SVGAGI. This CDR3 has 11 amino acids. Trimming stripped 5 bases from V and 7 bases from J, with 8 bases between.

This clone has just one count. CDR3 amino acids: CASSGLQGFFGANVLTF. The CDR3, as DNA: TGTGCCAGCAGTGGGCTACAGGGGTTCTTTGGGGCCAACGTCCTGACTTTC. The chain is built from TRBV25-1 and TRBJ2-6; 7 nucleotides align to TRBD1. Germline V gene lookup returns CDR1 MGHDK and CDR2 SYGVNS. Losses at the gene ends were 4 bases for V and 3 bases for J; bases not matched to a gene: 9. The CDR3 extends over 17 amino acids.

The V call is TRBV30, the J call TRBJ1-5, with D perhaps TRBD1 (5 bases). CDR3 length: 15 amino acids. V lost 4 bases to trimming and J lost 6 bases, with 19 bases between them. CDR1 and CDR2 (germline): GTSNPN, SVGIG (reference sequence). DNA of the CDR3: TGTGCCTGGACTGGCGGTGGGGACTTCGGTCAGCCCCAGCATTTT. This sequence encodes CAWTGGGDFGQPQHF. The variable domain in full, completed from reference TRBV30 and TRBJ1-5, reads SQTIHQWPATLVQPVGSPLSLECTVEGTSNPNLYWYRQAAGRGLQLLFYSVGIGQISSEVPQNLSASRPQDRQFILSSKKLLLSDSGFYLCAWTGGGDFGQPQHFGDGTRLSIL.

The chain couples TRBV5-4 to TRBJ2-7; 7 bases line up with TRBD1. Trimming took 4 bases from V and 3 from J; bases not matched to a gene: 13. CDR3 length: 16 residues. Germline values: CDR1 SGHNT, CDR2 YYREEE (reference sequence). The CDR3 coding sequence is TGTGCCAGCAGCAACGGGGTCGGGACAGAAATCTACGAGCAGTACTTC. Encoded protein: CASSNGVGTEIYEQYF.

V and J are TRBV27 and TRBJ2-7; the D gene is possibly TRBD2 (5 bases). V was trimmed by 6 bases and J by 5 bases, leaving 20 bases between them. This CDR3 is 15 amino acids long. Germline CDR1 reads MNHEY; CDR2 reads SMNVEV (reference sequence). The CDR3 nucleotides read TGTGCCAGCAGCCCTACACCGGGAAGAGGGCACGAGCAGTACTTC. Translating gives CASSPTPGRGHEQYF.

For the CDR3, the DNA is TGTGCCAGCAGCGACGATACTAGACAAGAGACCCAGTACTTC. It codes for CASSDDTRQETQYF. The V call is TRBV7-2, the J call TRBJ2-5, with D possibly matching TRBD2 (5 bases). The CDR3 has 14 residues. Trimming took off 5 bases at V and 2 bases at J, with 12 bases between the two ends. Germline lookup yields CDR1 SGHTA and CDR2 FQGNSA.

This sequence joins TRBV7-9 and TRBJ2-5; 7 nucleotides agree with TRBD2. This CDR3 region has 13 residues. The V segment lost 4 bases and the J segment 3 bases; nucleotides outside the gene matches: 2. Per germline, CDR1 SEHNR and CDR2 FQNEAQ (reference sequence). Here the CDR3 reads CASSSGLKETQYF. The CDR3 DNA reads as TGTGCCAGCAGCTCGGGACTAAAAGAGACCCAGTACTTC.

This rearrangement joins TRBV5-6 to TRBJ2-1; D is ambiguous. V gave up 6 bases and J gave up 0 bases, with 10 bases separating them. Per germline, CDR1 SGHDT and CDR2 YYEEEE. The CDR3 consists of 14 residues. The DNA for the CDR3 is TGTGCCAGCACCACGAGGAGCTCCTACAATGAGCAGTTCTTC. It translates to CASTTRSSYNEQFF.

This clone showed up many times. V usage is TRBV6-4 and J usage is TRBJ2-1, with 7 bases identical to TRBD2. The CDR3 contains 15 residues. Germline V lookup: CDR1 MRHNA, CDR2 SNTAGT. J gave up 4 bases and V 6 bases, and 9 bases lay outside the gene matches. CDR3 DNA sequence: TGTGCCAGCAGCGCTCTCGGGGAGGGGTACAATGAGCAGTTCTTC. Its protein product is CASSALGEGYNEQFF.

This sequence joins TRBV2 and TRBJ2-3; tentatively, D is TRBD2 (7 bases). Trimming stripped 10 bases from V and 2 bases from J, with 13 bases between. CDR3 length equals 13 residues. The germline V gene has CDR1 SNHLY and CDR2 FYNNEI. The CDR3 DNA is TGTGCCACCGCGGGGGCCCACACAGATACGCAGTATTTT. The encoded protein is CATAGAHTDTQYF.

This clone appeared a few times. This sequence joins TRBV7-2 and TRBJ2-1, with 7 bases that match TRBD1. Germline CDR1 is SGHTA and CDR2 is FQGNSA. The CDR3 length is 14 residues. With 5 bases clipped from V and 3 bases from J, the junction kept 4 bases outside the gene matches. The CDR3 loop is CASSARQGYNEQFF. CDR3 DNA sequence: TGTGCCAGCAGCGCACGACAGGGCTACAATGAGCAGTTCTTC.

Here the CDR3 DNA reads TGTGCCAGTAGTCCGCAGGGGACTAGTCTTCACTTAAGCTCCTACAATGAGCAGTTCTTC. It codes for CASSPQGTSLHLSSYNEQFF. The chain links TRBV19 to TRBJ2-1; 8 nucleotides align to TRBD2. The junction had 18 bases not matched to a gene; V was cut back by 5 bases and J by 0 bases. The CDR3 loop spans 20 amino acids. CDR1 and CDR2 (germline): LNHDA, SQIVND (reference sequence).

The CDR3 DNA reads as TGTGCCAGCAGCGCCAGGGCGGCTTGGGCTAGCGGGAGTGCTGAGCAGTTCTTC. This encodes CASSARAAWASGSAEQFF. The chain carries TRBV9 and TRBJ2-1; 10 nucleotides line up with TRBD2. Trimming removed 3 bases from V and 9 bases from J; junction bases left unmatched: 18. The CDR3 runs 18 residues. Germline V CDR1 and CDR2: SGDLS, YYNGEE.

This clone was detected a few times. The rearrangement joins TRBV29-1 to TRBJ2-1, with 8 bases that match TRBD1. The CDR3 sequence is 13 residues long. Germline V lookup: CDR1 SQVTM, CDR2 ANQGSEA. With V trimmed by 3 bases and J by 5 bases, 3 bases remained unmatched. The CDR3 sequence: CSVDGTGNNEQFF. In DNA form, the CDR3 reads TGCAGCGTTGATGGGACAGGCAACAATGAGCAGTTCTTC.

This clone was seen a handful of times. V and J are TRBV29-1 and TRBJ1-2, with TRBD1 matching over 11 bases. Germline V gene data show CDR1 as SQVTM and CDR2 as ANQGSEA. CDR3 size: 13 residues. Unmatched junction bases numbered 4, after V lost 5 bases and J lost 5 bases. The CDR3 region has the DNA TGCAGCGTTAGGACAGGGGGCCAATATGGCTACACCTTC. The encoded protein is CSVRTGGQYGYTF.

The chain has TRBV29-1 and TRBJ1-2; D may be TRBD1 (6 bases). The CDR3 spans 13 residues. Trimming removed 3 bases from V and 3 bases from J, with 11 bases in between. Looked up from germline, CDR1 is SQVTM and CDR2 is ANQGSEA. Here the CDR3 reads CSVDTGMHYGYTF. The CDR3 coding sequence is TGCAGCGTTGACACAGGGATGCACTATGGCTACACCTTC.

This chain connects TRBV29-1 to TRBJ2-2; D ambiguous. The length of the CDR3 is 13 residues. V lost 1 base and J lost 1, with 4 bases in between. The germline CDR1 and CDR2 sequences are SQVTM and ANQGSEA. In DNA form, the CDR3 reads TGCAGCGTTGAAGCGGGGAACACCGGGGAGCTGTTTTTT. It specifies CSVEAGNTGELFF.

The rearrangement uses TRBV9 and TRBJ2-1; 11 bases align to TRBD2. CDR3 length equals 19 residues. The germline V gene encodes CDR1 SGDLS and CDR2 YYNGEE. V gave up 4 bases and J gave up 6 bases; unmatched junction bases: 18. The DNA for the CDR3 is TGTGCCAGCAGCCCCGAGGGGCTAGCGGGAGGCCGGGTGGCCAATGAGCAGTTCTTC. Translated: CASSPEGLAGGRVANEQFF.

The chain couples TRBV29-1 to TRBJ2-7; maybe TRBD2 (6 bases). This CDR3 contains 12 residues. Germline V gene sequence: CDR1 SQVTM, CDR2 ANQGSEA. The V end was cut by 7 bases, the J end by 3 bases, with 13 bases between. CDR3 nucleotide sequence: TGCAGCGCCCGGGACTTAGTCTACGAGCAGTACTTC. Protein sequence: CSARDLVYEQYF.

This chain joins TRBV28 and TRBJ1-6; no clear D gene. This CDR3 contains 11 residues. CDR1 is MDHEN, CDR2 SYDVKM, per germline. Trimming removed 6 bases from V and 11 bases from J, with 8 bases in between. CDR3 DNA sequence: TGTGCCAGCAGCCACGGTACACCCCTCCACTTT. Encoded protein: CASSHGTPLHF.

The count of this clone is one. This CDR3 is CASSVTGLYEQYF. CDR3 coding DNA: TGTGCCAGCAGCGTGACAGGGCTCTACGAGCAGTACTTC. This chain connects TRBV7-9 to TRBJ2-7; TRBD1 matches 7 bases. The ends lost 5 bases at V and 3 bases at J; junction bases unmatched: 4. Germline V gene data show CDR1 as SEHNR and CDR2 as FQNEAQ (reference sequence). The CDR3 length is 13 residues.

This clone was counted between two and nine times. This chain uses TRBV7-9 with TRBJ2-7, with 8 bases matching TRBD1. Per the germline V gene, CDR1 is SEHNR and CDR2 is FQNEAQ (reference sequence). The CDR3 has 13 residues. V gave up 5 bases and J gave up 3 bases; unmatched junction bases: 3. CDR3 in DNA: TGTGCCAGCAGCCCCGACAGGGGCTACGAGCAGTACTTC. It translates to CASSPDRGYEQYF.

The rearrangement joins TRBV9 to TRBJ2-1, with D perhaps matching TRBD2 (7 bases). Looked up from germline, CDR1 is SGDLS and CDR2 is YYNGEE. V was clipped by 2 bases and J by 2 bases, with 11 bases between them. The CDR3 is 15 amino acids. The CDR3 sequence: CASSVGGGAYNEQFF. The CDR3 DNA follows: TGTGCCAGCAGCGTCGGCGGGGGCGCCTACAATGAGCAGTTCTTC.

The rearrangement uses TRBV6-5 and TRBJ2-5; D is possibly TRBD1 (6 bases). CDR3 size: 13 residues. Trimming took 8 bases from V and 5 from J, leaving 15 bases between them. Germline CDR1 and CDR2: MNHEY and SVGAGI. CDR3 sequence (DNA): TGTGCCAGCCATCCCGGGACATCGGAGACCCAGTACTTC. It encodes CASHPGTSETQYF.

V is TRBV27 and J is TRBJ1-5; D may be TRBD1 (6 bases). The CDR3 runs 13 residues. CDR1 and CDR2 (germline): MNHEY, SMNVEV (reference sequence). Trimming took off 10 bases at V and 6 bases at J, with 16 bases between the two ends. CDR3 nucleotide sequence: TGTGCCATCACGGGGGGGGCTGGTCAGCCCCAGCATTTT. Protein sequence: CAITGGAGQPQHF.

There are a few counts of this clone. The chain has TRBV7-9 and TRBJ2-7; D gene uncertain. Looked up from germline, CDR1 is SEHNR and CDR2 is FQNEAQ (reference sequence). V shed 5 bases and J shed 7 bases, with 18 bases lying between them. The CDR3 is made up of 14 amino acids. The CDR3 sequence: CASSLPGNHREQYF. CDR3 DNA: TGTGCCAGCAGCCTCCCCGGTAATCATCGGGAGCAGTACTTC.

This clone is termed medium-sized. This rearrangement joins TRBV7-9 to TRBJ1-2; D is possibly TRBD1 (5 bases). Germline lookup yields CDR1 SEHNR and CDR2 FQNEAQ (reference sequence). This CDR3 region has 13 residues. Trimming shortened V by 0 bases and J by 3 bases, and 5 bases separated the two germline ends. The CDR3 DNA sequence: TGTGCCAGCAGCTTAGCCAGGGACTATGGCTACACCTTC. Translated: CASSLARDYGYTF. Full variable domain (rest looked up from reference TRBV7-9 and TRBJ1-2): DTGVSQNPRHKITKRGQNVTFRCDPISEHNRLYWYRQTLGQGPEFLTYFQNEAQLEKSRLLSDRFSAERPKGSFSTLEIQRTEQGDSAMYLCASSLARDYGYTFGSGTRLTVV.